The sequence of this TCR beta chain was determined in a study of T cells expressing NK-cell markers. Study overall: Sorted CD3+CD56+NKG2C+, CD3+CD56+NKG2C- and CD3+CD56-NKG2C+ T cells supplied TCR beta repertoires.

As regards this clonotype: Antigen unknown.

5'RACE template switching with UMIs generated TCR beta cDNA. TCRdb re-called the 5' RACE reads; every CDR3 protein appears as one record, without DNA. This sample's clone table lists about 180,000 distinct CDR3 sequences. Whole-study findings and limits: In a handful of donors, dominant clonotypes made up about 25-65% of CD3+CD56-NKG2C+ cells. Whether expanded NKG2C-expressing T cell clones recognize HCMV is unknown.

The CDR3 spans 15 residues. CDR1 and CDR2 (germline): SGHKS, YYEKEE (reference sequence). Sequencing input: blood T cells: a sorted CD56 or NKG2C T cell subset, CD4+ or CD8+ T cells, or bulk PBMC T cells (not recorded which). The chain recombines TRBV5-5 with TRBJ2-7; TCRdb's D call, TRBD1, is unchecked because there is no DNA. This sequence was found in a man aged 18-70 years in good health. The CDR3: CASSYGGQFTYEQYF.